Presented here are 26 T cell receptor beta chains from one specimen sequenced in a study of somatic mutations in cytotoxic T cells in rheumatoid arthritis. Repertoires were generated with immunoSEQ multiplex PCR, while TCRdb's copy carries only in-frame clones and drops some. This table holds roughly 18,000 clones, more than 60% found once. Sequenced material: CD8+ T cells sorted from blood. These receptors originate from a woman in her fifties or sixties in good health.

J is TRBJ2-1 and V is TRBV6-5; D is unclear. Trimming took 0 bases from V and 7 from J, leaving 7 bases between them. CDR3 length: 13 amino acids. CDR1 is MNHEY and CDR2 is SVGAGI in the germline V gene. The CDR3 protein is CASSYSTTNEQFF. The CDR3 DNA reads TGTGCCAGCAGTTACTCGACGACTAATGAGCAGTTCTTC.

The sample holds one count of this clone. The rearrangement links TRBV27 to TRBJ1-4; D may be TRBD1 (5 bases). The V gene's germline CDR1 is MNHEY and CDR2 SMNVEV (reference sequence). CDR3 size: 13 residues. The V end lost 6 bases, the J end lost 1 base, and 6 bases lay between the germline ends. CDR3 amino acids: CASRRGTNEKLFF. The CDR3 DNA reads TGTGCCAGCAGGAGGGGAACTAATGAAAAACTGTTTTTT.

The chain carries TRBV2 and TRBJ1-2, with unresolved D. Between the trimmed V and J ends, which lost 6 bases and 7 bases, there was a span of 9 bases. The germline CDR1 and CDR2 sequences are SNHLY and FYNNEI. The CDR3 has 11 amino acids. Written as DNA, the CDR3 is TGTGCCAGCAGGGTGACTCTTGGCTACACCTTC. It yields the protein CASRVTLGYTF.

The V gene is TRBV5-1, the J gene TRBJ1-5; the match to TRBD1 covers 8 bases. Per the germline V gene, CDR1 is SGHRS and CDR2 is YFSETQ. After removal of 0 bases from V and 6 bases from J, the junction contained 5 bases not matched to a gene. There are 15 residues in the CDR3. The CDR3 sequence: CASSLAGGGSQPQHF. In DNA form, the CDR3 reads TGCGCCAGCAGCTTGGCAGGGGGCGGTAGTCAGCCCCAGCATTTT.

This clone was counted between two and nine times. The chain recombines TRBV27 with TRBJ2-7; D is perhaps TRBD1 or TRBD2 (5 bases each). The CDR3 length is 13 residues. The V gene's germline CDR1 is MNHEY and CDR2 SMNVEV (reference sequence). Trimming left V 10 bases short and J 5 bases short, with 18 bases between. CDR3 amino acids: CAMNWGKYHEQYF. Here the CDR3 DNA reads TGTGCCATGAATTGGGGGAAGTACCACGAGCAGTACTTC.

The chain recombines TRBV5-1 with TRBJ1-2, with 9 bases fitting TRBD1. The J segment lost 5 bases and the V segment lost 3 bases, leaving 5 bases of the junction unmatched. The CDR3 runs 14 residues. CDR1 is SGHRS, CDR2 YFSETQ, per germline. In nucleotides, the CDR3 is TGCGCCAGCAGCTCCTGGACAGGGGAATATGGCTACACCTTC. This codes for CASSSWTGEYGYTF.

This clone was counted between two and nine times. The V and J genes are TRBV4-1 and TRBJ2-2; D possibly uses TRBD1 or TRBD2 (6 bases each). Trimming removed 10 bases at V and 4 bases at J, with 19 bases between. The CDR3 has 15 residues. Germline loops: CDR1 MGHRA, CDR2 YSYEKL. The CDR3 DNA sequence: TGCGCCACCGGAGGAGGGGGGCGGGCCACCGGGGAGCTGTTTTTT. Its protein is CATGGGGRATGELFF.

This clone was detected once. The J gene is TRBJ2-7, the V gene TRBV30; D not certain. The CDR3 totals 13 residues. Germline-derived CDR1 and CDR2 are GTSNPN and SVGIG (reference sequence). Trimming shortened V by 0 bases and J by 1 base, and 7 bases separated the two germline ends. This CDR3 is CAWSVSRSYEQYF. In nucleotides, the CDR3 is TGTGCCTGGAGTGTGTCCAGATCCTACGAGCAGTACTTC.

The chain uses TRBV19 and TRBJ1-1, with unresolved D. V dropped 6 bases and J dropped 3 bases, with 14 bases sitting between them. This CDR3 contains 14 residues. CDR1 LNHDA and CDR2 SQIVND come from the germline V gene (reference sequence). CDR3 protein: CASRAEIADTEAFF. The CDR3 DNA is TGTGCCAGTAGGGCTGAGATTGCGGACACTGAAGCTTTCTTT.

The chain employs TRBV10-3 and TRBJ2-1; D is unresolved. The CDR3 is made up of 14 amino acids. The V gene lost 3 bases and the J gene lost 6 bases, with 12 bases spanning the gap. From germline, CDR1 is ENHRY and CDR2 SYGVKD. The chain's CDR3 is CAISDESAANEQFF. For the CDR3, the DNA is TGTGCCATCAGTGATGAAAGCGCAGCCAATGAGCAGTTCTTC.

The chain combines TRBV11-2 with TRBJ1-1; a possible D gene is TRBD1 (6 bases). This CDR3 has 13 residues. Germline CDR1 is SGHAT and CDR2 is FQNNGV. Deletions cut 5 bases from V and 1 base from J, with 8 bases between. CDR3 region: CASSLGANTEAFF. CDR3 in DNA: TGTGCCAGCAGCCTGGGGGCGAACACTGAAGCTTTCTTT.

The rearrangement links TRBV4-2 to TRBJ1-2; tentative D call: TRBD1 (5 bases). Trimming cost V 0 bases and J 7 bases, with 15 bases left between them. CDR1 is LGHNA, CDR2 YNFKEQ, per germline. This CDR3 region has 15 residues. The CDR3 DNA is TGTGCCAGCAGCCAAGAACGGGGAACAGGTCTTGGCTACACCTTC. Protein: CASSQERGTGLGYTF.

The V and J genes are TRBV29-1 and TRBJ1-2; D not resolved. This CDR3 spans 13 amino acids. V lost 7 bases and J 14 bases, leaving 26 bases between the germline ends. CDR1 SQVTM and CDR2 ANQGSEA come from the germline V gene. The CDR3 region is CSARVASNKEPTF. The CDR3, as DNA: TGCAGCGCCCGGGTGGCCTCGAATAAGGAGCCTACCTTC.

The CDR3 region is CASSDRVGTEAFF. CDR3 sequence (DNA): TGTGCCAGCAGCGACAGGGTTGGGACTGAAGCTTTCTTT. The rearrangement uses TRBV6-1 and TRBJ1-1, with 7 positions matching TRBD1. Germline V gives CDR1 MNHNS, CDR2 SASEGT. This CDR3 contains 13 residues. J was trimmed by 5 bases and V by 6 bases; bases with no gene match: 6.

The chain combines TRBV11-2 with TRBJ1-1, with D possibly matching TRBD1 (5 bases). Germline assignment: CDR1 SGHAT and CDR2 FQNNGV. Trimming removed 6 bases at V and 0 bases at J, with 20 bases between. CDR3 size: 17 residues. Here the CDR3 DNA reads TGTGCCAGCAGTCAAGCGGGCAGGGATCCCTTGAACACTGAAGCTTTCTTT. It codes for CASSQAGRDPLNTEAFF.

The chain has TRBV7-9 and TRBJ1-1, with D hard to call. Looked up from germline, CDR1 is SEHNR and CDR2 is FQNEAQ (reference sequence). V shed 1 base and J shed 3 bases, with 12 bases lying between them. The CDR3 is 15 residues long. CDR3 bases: TGTGCCAGCAGCTTAGTGGAAACCCGAGACACTGAAGCTTTCTTT. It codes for CASSLVETRDTEAFF. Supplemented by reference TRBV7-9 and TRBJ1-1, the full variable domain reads DTGVSQNPRHKITKRGQNVTFRCDPISEHNRLYWYRQTLGQGPEFLTYFQNEAQLEKSRLLSDRFSAERPKGSFSTLEIQRTEQGDSAMYLCASSLVETRDTEAFFGQGTRLTVV.

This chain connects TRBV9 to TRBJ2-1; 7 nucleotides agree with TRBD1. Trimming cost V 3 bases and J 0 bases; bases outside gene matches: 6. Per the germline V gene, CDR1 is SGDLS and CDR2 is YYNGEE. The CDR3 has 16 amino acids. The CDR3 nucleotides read TGTGCCAGCAGCGGCCGACAGGGAAGCTCCTACAATGAGCAGTTCTTC. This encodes CASSGRQGSSYNEQFF.

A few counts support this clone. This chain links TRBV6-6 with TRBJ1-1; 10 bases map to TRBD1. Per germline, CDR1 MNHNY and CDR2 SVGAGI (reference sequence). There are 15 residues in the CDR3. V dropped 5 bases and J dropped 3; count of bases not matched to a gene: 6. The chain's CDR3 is CASSDRQGAYTEAFF. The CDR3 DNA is TGTGCCAGCAGTGACCGACAGGGGGCGTACACTGAAGCTTTCTTT.

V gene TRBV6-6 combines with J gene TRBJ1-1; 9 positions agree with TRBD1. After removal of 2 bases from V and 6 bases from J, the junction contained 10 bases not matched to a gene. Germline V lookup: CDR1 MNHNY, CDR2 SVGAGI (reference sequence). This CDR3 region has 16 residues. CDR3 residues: CASSYTGGAGLSEAFF. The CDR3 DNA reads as TGTGCCAGCAGTTACACAGGGGGCGCGGGGCTCTCTGAAGCTTTCTTT.

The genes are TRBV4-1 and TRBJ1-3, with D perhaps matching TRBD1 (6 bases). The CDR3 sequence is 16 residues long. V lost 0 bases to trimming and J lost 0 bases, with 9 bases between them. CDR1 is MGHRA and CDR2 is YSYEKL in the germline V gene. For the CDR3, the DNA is TGCGCCAGCAGCCAAGATTCAGGGGTCTCTGGAAACACCATATATTTT. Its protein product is CASSQDSGVSGNTIYF.

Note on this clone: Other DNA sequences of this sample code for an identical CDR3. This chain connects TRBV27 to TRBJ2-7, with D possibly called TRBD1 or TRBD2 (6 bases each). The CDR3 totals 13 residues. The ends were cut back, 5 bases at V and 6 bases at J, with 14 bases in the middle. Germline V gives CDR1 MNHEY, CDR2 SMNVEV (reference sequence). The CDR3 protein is CASSLGGGGEQYF. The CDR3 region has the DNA TGTGCCAGCAGTCTTGGAGGGGGTGGCGAGCAGTACTTC.

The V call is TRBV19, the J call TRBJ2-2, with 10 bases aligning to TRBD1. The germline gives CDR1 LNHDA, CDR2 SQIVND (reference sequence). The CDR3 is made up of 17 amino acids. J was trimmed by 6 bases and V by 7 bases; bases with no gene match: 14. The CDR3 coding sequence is TGTGCCAGTACCAAAACCCCCCGGACAGGGGGGGCCGGGGAGCTGTTTTTT. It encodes CASTKTPRTGGAGELFF. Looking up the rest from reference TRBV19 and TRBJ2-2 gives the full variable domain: DGGITQSPKYLFRKEGQNVTLSCEQNLNHDAMYWYRQDPGQGLRLIYYSQIVNDFQKGDIAEGYSVSREKKESFPLTVTSAQKNPTAFYLCASTKTPRTGGAGELFFGEGSRLTVL.

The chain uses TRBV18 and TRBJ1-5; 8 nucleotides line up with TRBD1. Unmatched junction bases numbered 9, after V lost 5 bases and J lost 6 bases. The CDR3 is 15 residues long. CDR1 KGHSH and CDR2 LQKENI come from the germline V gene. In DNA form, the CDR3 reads TGTGCCAGCTCATCCGCGGGACAGGCCCTTCAGCCCCAGCATTTT. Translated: CASSSAGQALQPQHF. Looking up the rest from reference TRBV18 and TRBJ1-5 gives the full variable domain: NAGVMQNPRHLVRRRGQEARLRCSPMKGHSHVYWYRQLPEEGLKFMVYLQKENIIDESGMPKERFSAEFPKEGPSILRIQQVVRGDSAAYFCASSSAGQALQPQHFGDGTRLSIL.

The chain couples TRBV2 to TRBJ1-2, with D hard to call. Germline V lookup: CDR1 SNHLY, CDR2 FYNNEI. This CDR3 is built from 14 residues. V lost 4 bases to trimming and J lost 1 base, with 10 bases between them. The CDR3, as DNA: TGTGCCAGCAGTGGGACGACCCATAACTATGGCTACACCTTC. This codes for CASSGTTHNYGYTF.

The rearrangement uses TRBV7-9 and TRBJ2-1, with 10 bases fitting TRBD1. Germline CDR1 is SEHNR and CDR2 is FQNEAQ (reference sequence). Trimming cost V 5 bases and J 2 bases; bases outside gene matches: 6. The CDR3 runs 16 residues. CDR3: CASSGGGTGAYNEQFF. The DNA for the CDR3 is TGTGCCAGCAGCGGCGGCGGGACAGGGGCCTACAATGAGCAGTTCTTC.

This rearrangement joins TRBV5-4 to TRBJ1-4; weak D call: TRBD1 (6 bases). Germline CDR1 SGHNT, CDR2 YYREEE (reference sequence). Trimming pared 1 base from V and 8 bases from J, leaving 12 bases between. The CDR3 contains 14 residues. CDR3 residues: CASSLWGHKEKLFF. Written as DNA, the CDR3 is TGTGCCAGCAGCTTGTGGGGGCACAAGGAAAAACTGTTTTTT. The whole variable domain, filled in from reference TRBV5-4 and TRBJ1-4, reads ETGVTQSPTHLIKTRGQQVTLRCSSQSGHNTVSWYQQALGQGPQFIFQYYREEENGRGNFPPRFSGLQFPNYSSELNVNALELDDSALYLCASSLWGHKEKLFFGSGTQLSVL.